Sequencing of this T cell receptor beta chain was carried out in a study of response to subunit inactivated influenza vaccine. This CDR3 contains 15 residues. V lost 6 bases and J lost 12, with 29 bases in between. Per the germline V gene, CDR1 is DFQATT and CDR2 is SNEGSKA (reference sequence). TCRdb re-called the RT-PCR reads through MiXCR, storing one row per CDR3 protein. The data contain some 570,000 distinct CDR3 sequences, approximately 10% of them singletons. This clonotype was recorded a few times. The sample was also reused in another study, on T cells expressing NK-cell markers. That report notes: Synthesis of TCR beta cDNA relied on 5'RACE template switching carrying UMIs. One of eight sequenced donors was HCMV-seronegative; the other seven were seropositive. In more than 5 donors, dominant CD3+CD56+NKG2C+ clones formed about 1.0-7.5% of CD8+ cells.

This rearrangement joins TRBV20-1 to TRBJ1-1; D is possibly TRBD1 (5 bases). The starting material was PBMCs from blood, obtained on the day of vaccination. The clonotype originates from a man aged 50-59 years who received an inactivated influenza vaccine. CDR3 nucleotides: TGCAGTGCCAATCCTGGGCTCCGGGACCGACACAGTACTTTCTTT. It codes for CSANPGLRDRHSTFF.